A single sample is the source of the 28 T cell receptor beta chains below, sequenced in a study of shared clonotypes between healthy human individuals. The data were produced by immunoSEQ multiplex PCR, yet TCRdb's version contains in-frame clones alone and is incomplete. The table shows some 550,000 clones, with approximately 97% occurring only once. The sample consisted of naive CD4+ T cells sorted from blood. Subset denoted: CD45RA+ positively selected. These receptors all stem from a woman in her twenties or thirties in good health.

The chain couples TRBV2 to TRBJ2-3, with D perhaps matching TRBD2 (5 bases). The germline CDR1 and CDR2 sequences are SNHLY and FYNNEI. The CDR3 is 15 amino acids. With 1 base removed from V and 2 bases from J, the gap between germline ends came to 10 bases. The CDR3 coding sequence is TGTGCCAGCAGTGAAGATGGACTGACCACAGATACGCAGTATTTT. This sequence encodes CASSEDGLTTDTQYF.

This clone was recorded a few times. The chain recombines TRBV5-1 with TRBJ2-1, with 9 bases fitting TRBD1. This CDR3 has 15 amino acids. Per germline, CDR1 SGHRS and CDR2 YFSETQ. Germline trimming cut 0 bases from V and 2 bases from J; bases unmatched to any gene: 0. The CDR3 region is CASSLGQGAYNEQFF. CDR3 bases: TGCGCCAGCAGCTTGGGACAGGGGGCCTACAATGAGCAGTTCTTC.

Written as DNA, the CDR3 is TGTGCCAGCAGGGAAGGGGGTCGGCAGTACGAGCAGTACTTC. Translating gives CASREGGRQYEQYF. This chain connects TRBV5-4 to TRBJ2-7; possible D gene TRBD1, 6 bases. The germline gives CDR1 SGHNT, CDR2 YYREEE (reference sequence). The CDR3 consists of 14 residues. Trimming pared 5 bases from V and 4 bases from J, leaving 16 bases between.

The rearrangement links TRBV4-2 to TRBJ1-1, with unresolved D. The germline gives CDR1 LGHNA, CDR2 YNFKEQ. This CDR3 comprises 14 residues. V shed 3 bases and J shed 1 base, with 9 bases lying between them. CDR3 region: CASSHIDKNTEAFF. The DNA of the CDR3 is TGTGCCAGCAGCCACATCGACAAGAACACTGAAGCTTTCTTT.

The genes are TRBV13 and TRBJ2-3; D uncertain. V was shortened by 5 bases and J by 2 bases, with 5 bases between the two germline ends. Germline V gene sequence: CDR1 PRHDT, CDR2 FYEKMQ (reference sequence). The length of the CDR3 is 12 residues. The CDR3 here is CASSPYTDTQYF. The DNA of the CDR3 is TGTGCCAGCAGCCCATACACAGATACGCAGTATTTT.

The CDR3 loop is CASSLVALRALRSYNEQFF. The CDR3 coding sequence is TGTGCCAGCAGCTTAGTCGCGCTCAGGGCCCTTCGATCCTACAATGAGCAGTTCTTC. V and J are TRBV7-9 and TRBJ2-1, with D maybe TRBD1 (5 bases). With 1 base removed from V and 1 base from J, the gap between germline ends came to 20 bases. The length of the CDR3 is 19 residues. Per germline, CDR1 SEHNR and CDR2 FQNEAQ (reference sequence).

As concerns this clone: Other nucleotide sequences in the sample specify the same CDR3. The CDR3 nucleotides read TGTGCCAGCAGTGAATACGAGCAGTACTTC. Residues: CASSEYEQYF. This chain joins TRBV6-1 and TRBJ2-7; D is uncertain. CDR3 size: 10 residues. Germline V lookup: CDR1 MNHNS, CDR2 SASEGT. Deletions cut 2 bases from V and 4 bases from J, with 0 bases between.

In regard to this clone: This CDR3 is also generated by other DNA sequences in the sample. J is TRBJ2-4 and V is TRBV7-8, with 8 bases lining up with TRBD2. The CDR3 contains 17 residues. The germline CDR1 and CDR2 sequences are SGHVS and FQNEAQ. Unmatched junction bases numbered 7, after V lost 3 bases and J lost 0 bases. The chain's CDR3 is CASSLKSGGLAKNIQYF. The CDR3 coding sequence is TGTGCCAGCAGCTTGAAGAGCGGGGGCCTAGCCAAAAACATTCAGTACTTC.

The chain has TRBV7-2 and TRBJ1-4; D is unclear. The CDR3 covers 11 residues. V gave up 5 bases and J gave up 5 bases, with 3 bases separating them. Germline lookup yields CDR1 SGHTA and CDR2 FQGNSA. In nucleotides, the CDR3 is TGTGCCAGCAGCCAAAATGAAAAACTGTTTTTT. Translating gives CASSQNEKLFF.

The gene calls are TRBV5-4 and TRBJ2-3, with D maybe TRBD1 (6 bases). V was clipped by 4 bases and J by 3 bases, with 15 bases between them. Germline values: CDR1 SGHNT, CDR2 YYREEE (reference sequence). The CDR3 is 15 amino acids. The CDR3 region has the DNA TGTGCCAGCAGCAAGGCCGCAGGGGTTACAGATACGCAGTATTTT. This sequence encodes CASSKAAGVTDTQYF. Using reference TRBV5-4 and TRBJ2-3 for the parts outside the CDR3, the full variable domain is ETGVTQSPTHLIKTRGQQVTLRCSSQSGHNTVSWYQQALGQGPQFIFQYYREEENGRGNFPPRFSGLQFPNYSSELNVNALELDDSALYLCASSKAAGVTDTQYFGPGTRLTVL.

This chain uses TRBV6-6 with TRBJ2-5; D unclear. V was cut by 0 bases and J by 7 bases, with 12 bases left in between. The CDR3 extends over 14 amino acids. The germline V gene encodes CDR1 MNHNY and CDR2 SVGAGI (reference sequence). DNA for the CDR3: TGTGCCAGCAGTTACTCGGCCCAAACGGGGACCCAGTACTTC. Its translation: CASSYSAQTGTQYF.

This chain connects TRBV18 to TRBJ2-7, with TRBD2 matching over 11 bases. Trimming at V came to 1 base and at J to 6 bases, leaving 2 bases not matched to a gene. CDR1 KGHSH and CDR2 LQKENI come from the germline V gene. The CDR3 length is 14 residues. CDR3 in amino acids: CASSPLLAGGEQYF. The CDR3 DNA reads as TGTGCCAGCTCACCACTCCTAGCGGGAGGCGAGCAGTACTTC.

The rearrangement joins TRBV18 to TRBJ2-2; 10 nucleotides line up with TRBD1. Germline CDR1 reads KGHSH; CDR2 reads LQKENI. The CDR3 consists of 16 residues. The V and J ends lost 8 bases and 5 bases, in that order; junction bases with no gene match: 11. As DNA, the CDR3 is TGTGCCAGCCGGCCTCTCGGGACAGGGGTTACCGGGGAGCTGTTTTTT. Translating gives CASRPLGTGVTGELFF. The variable domain in full, completed from reference TRBV18 and TRBJ2-2, reads NAGVMQNPRHLVRRRGQEARLRCSPMKGHSHVYWYRQLPEEGLKFMVYLQKENIIDESGMPKERFSAEFPKEGPSILRIQQVVRGDSAAYFCASRPLGTGVTGELFFGEGSRLTVL.

The genes are TRBV18 and TRBJ2-7; TRBD2 aligns across 13 bases. Germline V lookup: CDR1 KGHSH, CDR2 LQKENI. CDR3 length: 17 amino acids. V shed 0 bases and J 4 bases; nucleotides not matched to a gene: 6. This chain's CDR3 is CASSPPFGLAGDYEQYF. The CDR3 DNA is TGTGCCAGCTCACCACCGTTTGGACTAGCGGGAGATTACGAGCAGTACTTC.

This sequence joins TRBV28 and TRBJ2-7, with a tentative D call TRBD2 (5 bases). There are 13 residues in the CDR3. V was pared by 2 bases and J by 4 bases, with 9 bases between. Looked up from germline, CDR1 is MDHEN and CDR2 is SYDVKM. The CDR3 is CASSLGGFYEQYF. In nucleotides, the CDR3 is TGTGCCAGCAGTTTAGGCGGGTTTTACGAGCAGTACTTC. The whole variable domain, remainder taken from reference TRBV28 and TRBJ2-7, is DVKVTQSSRYLVKRTGEKVFLECVQDMDHENMFWYRQDPGLGLRLIYFSYDVKMKEKGDIPEGYSVSREKKERFSLILESASTNQTSMYLCASSLGGFYEQYFGPGTRLTVT.

V gene TRBV9 combines with J gene TRBJ1-2; D perhaps matches TRBD1 (6 bases). Trimming removed 4 bases at V and 9 bases at J, with 16 bases between. The germline gives CDR1 SGDLS, CDR2 YYNGEE. The CDR3 length is 13 residues. The CDR3 region is CASSPWTDGSYTF. CDR3 nucleotide sequence: TGTGCCAGCAGCCCTTGGACAGACGGAAGCTACACCTTC.

The J gene is TRBJ2-1, the V gene TRBV5-1, with TRBD2 matching 7 bases. V lost 5 bases, J lost 6 bases, and 8 bases stayed unmatched. The CDR3 is 14 amino acids. Germline V gene lookup returns CDR1 SGHRS and CDR2 YFSETQ. CDR3 residues: CASRPGTILNEQFF. In DNA, the CDR3 is TGCGCCAGCAGACCCGGGACTATACTCAATGAGCAGTTCTTC.

The chain has TRBV27 and TRBJ2-3; D unresolved. Germline CDR1 is MNHEY and CDR2 is SMNVEV (reference sequence). There are 15 residues in the CDR3. Trimming shortened V by 5 bases and J by 0 bases, and 12 bases separated the two germline ends. In DNA, the CDR3 is TGTGCCAGCAGTGACATCGTGGCCAGCACAGATACGCAGTATTTT. Translating it yields CASSDIVASTDTQYF.

V and J are TRBV5-1 and TRBJ1-2; D uncertain. The CDR3 loop spans 12 amino acids. Trimming took 3 bases from V and 10 from J, leaving 13 bases between them. Germline CDR1 and CDR2: SGHRS and YFSETQ. CDR3 coding DNA: TGCGCCAGCAGCTCGCAATCCGGGATCTACACCTTC. Protein: CASSSQSGIYTF.

V is TRBV30 and J is TRBJ2-6; perhaps TRBD1 as D (5 bases). Trimming took 2 bases from V and 2 from J, leaving 19 bases between them. Germline CDR1 and CDR2: GTSNPN and SVGIG (reference sequence). The CDR3 runs 18 residues. CDR3 DNA sequence: TGTGCCTGGAGTACAGGTCTGGTTTACCGTACTGGGGCCAACGTCCTGACTTTC. Its protein product is CAWSTGLVYRTGANVLTF.

The V gene is TRBV28, the J gene TRBJ2-5; the D is unclear. Germline loops: CDR1 MDHEN, CDR2 SYDVKM. Trimming pared 4 bases from V and 4 bases from J, leaving 4 bases between. This CDR3 is 11 amino acids long. CDR3: CASSSGETQYF. The CDR3 nucleotides read TGTGCCAGCAGTTCGGGAGAGACCCAGTACTTC.

The chain employs TRBV5-1 and TRBJ2-1; 11 bases map to TRBD2. Per the germline V gene, CDR1 is SGHRS and CDR2 is YFSETQ. The J segment lost 4 bases and the V segment lost 3 bases, leaving 9 bases of the junction unmatched. There are 17 residues in the CDR3. The CDR3 sequence is CASSSMSTSGGYNEQFF. The DNA of the CDR3 is TGCGCCAGCAGCTCGATGTCAACTAGCGGGGGATACAATGAGCAGTTCTTC.

V gene TRBV5-1 combines with J gene TRBJ2-5, with D possibly matching TRBD1 (5 bases). The CDR3 spans 16 residues. V was clipped by 1 base and J by 6 bases, with 19 bases between them. Germline V gives CDR1 SGHRS, CDR2 YFSETQ. For the CDR3, the DNA is TGCGCCAGCAGCTTGTTAGTGACAGACGATTTAAAGACCCAGTACTTC. Translated, it gives CASSLLVTDDLKTQYF.

The CDR3 loop reads CASRPRWASGTDTQYF. CDR3 DNA sequence: TGTGCCAGCCGCCCTCGTTGGGCTAGCGGCACAGATACGCAGTATTTT. This chain connects TRBV2 to TRBJ2-3; D is possibly TRBD2 (6 bases). Trimming took 8 bases from V and 1 from J, leaving 19 bases between them. CDR1 and CDR2 (germline): SNHLY, FYNNEI. This CDR3 contains 16 residues.

The rearrangement joins TRBV5-4 to TRBJ1-2; D gene ambiguous. Trimming took off 0 bases at V and 3 bases at J, with 9 bases between the two ends. CDR1 SGHNT and CDR2 YYREEE come from the germline V gene (reference sequence). The CDR3 has 14 residues. The CDR3 DNA sequence: TGTGCCAGCAGCTTGGAACAGCCTGACTATGGCTACACCTTC. This translates into CASSLEQPDYGYTF.

This chain links TRBV11-2 with TRBJ1-2, with 8 bases matching TRBD1. CDR3 length: 14 amino acids. CDR1 SGHAT and CDR2 FQNNGV come from the germline V gene. V dropped 6 bases and J dropped 4; count of bases not matched to a gene: 7. Here the CDR3 reads CASSRTGFFYGYTF. As DNA, the CDR3 is TGTGCCAGCAGTCGGACAGGGTTCTTCTATGGCTACACCTTC.

The chain is built from TRBV4-1 and TRBJ2-1; 7 bases are shared with TRBD1. CDR1 is MGHRA, CDR2 YSYEKL, per germline. The CDR3 contains 15 residues. With V trimmed by 2 bases and J by 5 bases, 6 bases remained unmatched. The CDR3 region has the DNA TGCGCCAGCAGCCAACATGACAGGGCAAACAATGAGCAGTTCTTC. Translated: CASSQHDRANNEQFF.

The chain employs TRBV5-1 and TRBJ2-7, with 8 bases that match TRBD2. Germline values: CDR1 SGHRS, CDR2 YFSETQ. This CDR3 has 17 residues. J gave up 1 base and V 1 base, and 10 bases lay outside the gene matches. For the CDR3, the DNA is TGCGCCAGCAGCTTGCTAAGCGGGAGTACGCTATCCTACGAGCAGTACTTC. Translation gives CASSLLSGSTLSYEQYF.